This T cell receptor beta chain was identified in a study of blood T cell repertoires in COVID-19. Study at large: Some COVID-19 samples were acute and others convalescent; all came from the United States, Italy and Spain. PBMCs, B-cell-depleted T cells, or T cells provided the cDNA or gDNA that made up the material.

In the original workflow: Researchers report that nucleated cell counts were estimated from reference gene primer amplification. The table came from immunoSEQ multiplex PCR; TCRdb's copy has only in-frame clones and leaves some out. The V and J calls and clone size were taken over from that table, and D and trimming were inferred from the DNA. The data hold some 200,000 clones, with approximately 90% observed a single time. The CDR3 extends over 16 amino acids. This clone was seen a handful of times. Sequenced: peripheral blood. The clonotype comes from a man aged 35 to 55 with active or convalescent COVID-19. The chain recombines TRBV12-2 with TRBJ2-2; the table's TRBD2 call for D was not verified on the DNA. TRBV12-2 is listed as a pseudogene. For the CDR3, the DNA is TGTGCAAGTCGCTTAGGGAGGGGAGGGAACACCGGGGAGCTGTTTTTT. Translated: CASRLGRGGNTGELFF.